This TCR beta chain was sequenced in a study of vaccination and CD4 T cells after COVID-19. Study in general: From HCoV-229E, HCoV-OC43, HCoV-NL63 and SARS-CoV-2, overlapping spike peptides were used to stimulate the cells. General observations from the study: Spike mono-reactivity applied to 304 of 307 vaccine-specific clones detected in convalescent patients.

The treatment is: roughly 10-day PBMC culture with coronavirus spike peptide pools or control peptides (ViraFEST assay). This clonotype is judged medium-sized. Its antigen remains unidentified. The CDR3 contains 15 residues. V was clipped by 1 base and J by 6 bases; unmatched bases: 6. The germline gives CDR1 SEHNR, CDR2 FQNEAQ (reference sequence). Sequenced with the Oncomine TCR Beta short-read assay was DNA taken from cultured CD4+ T cells. From the PCR reads, TCRdb called clonotypes with MiXCR, one entry per CDR3 protein. Of 10,000 to 11,000 distinct CDR3 sequences in the sample, around 23% were seen once.

The chain employs TRBV7-9 and TRBJ2-5; 9 nucleotides match TRBD2. Sample: CD4+ T cells from blood, cultured in vitro, taken after SARS-CoV-2 vaccination. The sequence came from a human donor who had recovered from COVID-19. CDR3 sequence reads: CASSLGSGTSKTQYF. The CDR3 DNA reads TGTGCCAGCAGCTTAGGGTCCGGGACTAGCAAGACCCAGTACTTC.